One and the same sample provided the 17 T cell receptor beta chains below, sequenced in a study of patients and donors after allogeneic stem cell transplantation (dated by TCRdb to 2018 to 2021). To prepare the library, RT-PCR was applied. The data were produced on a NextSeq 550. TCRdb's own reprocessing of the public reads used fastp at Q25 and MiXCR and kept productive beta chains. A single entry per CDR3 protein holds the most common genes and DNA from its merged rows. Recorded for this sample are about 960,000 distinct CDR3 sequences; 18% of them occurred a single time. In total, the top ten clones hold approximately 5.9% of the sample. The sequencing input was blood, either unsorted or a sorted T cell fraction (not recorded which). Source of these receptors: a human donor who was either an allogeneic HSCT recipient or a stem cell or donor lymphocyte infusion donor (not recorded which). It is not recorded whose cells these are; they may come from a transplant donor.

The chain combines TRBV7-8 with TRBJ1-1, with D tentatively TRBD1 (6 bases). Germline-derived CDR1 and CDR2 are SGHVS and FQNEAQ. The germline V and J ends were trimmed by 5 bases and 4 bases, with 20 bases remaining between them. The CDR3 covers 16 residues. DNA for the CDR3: TGTGCCAGCAGCGGCCTCGACCTACAGGGCTCCACTGAAGCTTTCTTT. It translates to CASSGLDLQGSTEAFF.

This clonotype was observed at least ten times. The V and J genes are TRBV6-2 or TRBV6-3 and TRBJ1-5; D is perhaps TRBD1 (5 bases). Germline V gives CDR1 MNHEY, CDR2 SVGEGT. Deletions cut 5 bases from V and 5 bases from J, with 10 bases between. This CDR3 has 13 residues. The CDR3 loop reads CASSRGWDQPQHF. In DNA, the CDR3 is TGTGCCAGCAGTCGGGGCTGGGATCAGCCCCAGCATTTT.

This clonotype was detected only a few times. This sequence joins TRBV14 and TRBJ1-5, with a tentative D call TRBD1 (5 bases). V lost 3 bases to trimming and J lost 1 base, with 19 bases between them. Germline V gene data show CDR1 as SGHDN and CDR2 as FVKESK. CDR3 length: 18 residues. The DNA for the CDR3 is TGTGCCAGCAGCCACGGCAGGGACCTCCCCCAGAGCAATCAGCCCCAGCATTTT. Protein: CASSHGRDLPQSNQPQHF. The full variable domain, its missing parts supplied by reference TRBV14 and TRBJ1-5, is EAGVTQFPSHSVIEKGQTVTLRCDPISGHDNLYWYRRVMGKEIKFLLHFVKESKQDESGMPNNRFLAERTGGTYSTLKVQPAELEDSGVYFCASSHGRDLPQSNQPQHFGDGTRLSIL.

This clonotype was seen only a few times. The CDR3 DNA sequence: TGCAGTGCTTGCGAGAACACTGAAGCTTTCTTT. This sequence encodes CSACENTEAFF. The chain combines TRBV20-1 with TRBJ1-1; D is undetermined. This CDR3 comprises 11 residues. Trimming left V 5 bases short and J 1 base short, with 5 bases between. The germline CDR1 and CDR2 sequences are DFQATT and SNEGSKA (reference sequence).

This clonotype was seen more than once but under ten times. The CDR3, as DNA: TGCAGCGTTGAAAGGCAGGGAGGGAACACTGAAGCTTTCTTT. Its protein product is CSVERQGGNTEAFF. The genes are TRBV29-1 and TRBJ1-1, with D perhaps matching TRBD1 (5 bases). The V gene's germline CDR1 is SQVTM and CDR2 ANQGSEA. V dropped 2 bases and J dropped 1 base, with 11 bases sitting between them. The CDR3 runs 14 residues.

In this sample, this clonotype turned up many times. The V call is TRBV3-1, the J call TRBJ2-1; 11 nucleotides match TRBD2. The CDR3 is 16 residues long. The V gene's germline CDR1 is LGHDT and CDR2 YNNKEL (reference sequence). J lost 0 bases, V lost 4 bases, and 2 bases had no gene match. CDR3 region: CASSLAGGPSYNEQFF. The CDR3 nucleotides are TGTGCCAGCAGCCTAGCGGGAGGGCCCTCCTACAATGAGCAGTTCTTC.

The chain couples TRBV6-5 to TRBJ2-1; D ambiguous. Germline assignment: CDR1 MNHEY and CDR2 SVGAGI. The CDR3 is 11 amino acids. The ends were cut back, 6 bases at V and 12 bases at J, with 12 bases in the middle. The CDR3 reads CASRSRVSQFF. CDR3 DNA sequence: TGTGCCAGCAGGTCCCGGGTTTCGCAGTTCTTC.

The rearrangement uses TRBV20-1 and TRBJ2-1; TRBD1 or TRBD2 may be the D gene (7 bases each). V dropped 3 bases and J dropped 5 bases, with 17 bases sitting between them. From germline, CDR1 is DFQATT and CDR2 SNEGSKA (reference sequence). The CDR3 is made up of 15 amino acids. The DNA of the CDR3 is TGCAGTGCTAGCGGGGGGCAGGGGGTGAACAATGAGCAGTTCTTC. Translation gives CSASGGQGVNNEQFF.

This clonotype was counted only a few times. CDR3 sequence: CASSYYIGGVGTDTQYF. CDR3 nucleotides: TGTGCCAGCAGTTACTATATAGGGGGAGTGGGCACAGATACGCAGTATTTT. The rearrangement joins TRBV6-5 to TRBJ2-3; D might be TRBD1 (6 bases). Trimming stripped 1 base from V and 1 base from J, with 15 bases between. The CDR3 contains 17 residues. Per the germline V gene, CDR1 is MNHEY and CDR2 is SVGAGI.

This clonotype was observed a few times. The CDR3 here is CASSWDTAQPQHF. The CDR3 DNA reads TGTGCCAGCAGCTGGGATACGGCTCAGCCCCAGCATTTT. This chain joins TRBV5-4 and TRBJ1-5; D gene uncertain. The CDR3 covers 13 residues. With 3 bases removed from V and 6 bases from J, the gap between germline ends came to 10 bases. Germline V gives CDR1 SGHNT, CDR2 YYREEE (reference sequence).

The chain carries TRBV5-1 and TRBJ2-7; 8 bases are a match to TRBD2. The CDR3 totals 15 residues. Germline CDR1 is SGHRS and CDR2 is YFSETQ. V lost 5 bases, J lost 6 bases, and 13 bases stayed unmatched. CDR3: CASRPYRAGGAEQYF. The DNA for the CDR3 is TGCGCCAGCAGACCTTACAGGGCGGGAGGAGCCGAGCAGTACTTC.

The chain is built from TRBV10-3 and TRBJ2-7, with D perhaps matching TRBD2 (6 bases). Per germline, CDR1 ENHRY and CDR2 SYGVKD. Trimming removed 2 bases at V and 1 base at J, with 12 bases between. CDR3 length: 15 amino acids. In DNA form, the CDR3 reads TGTGCCATCAGTGAGAATAGCGGAAAGTCCTACGAGCAGTACTTC. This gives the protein CAISENSGKSYEQYF.

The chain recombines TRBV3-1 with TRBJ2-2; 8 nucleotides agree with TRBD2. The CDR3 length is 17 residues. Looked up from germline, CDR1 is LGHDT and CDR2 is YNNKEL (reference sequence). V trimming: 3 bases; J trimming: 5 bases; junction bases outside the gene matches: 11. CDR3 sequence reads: CASSQKARSGRTGELFF. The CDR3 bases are TGTGCCAGCAGCCAGAAGGCGCGGAGCGGGAGAACCGGGGAGCTGTTTTTT.

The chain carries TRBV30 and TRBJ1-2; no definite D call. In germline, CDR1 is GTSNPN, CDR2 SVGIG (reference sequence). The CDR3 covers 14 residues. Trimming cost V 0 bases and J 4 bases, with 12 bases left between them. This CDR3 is CAWSVERFLYGYTF. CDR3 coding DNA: TGTGCCTGGAGTGTAGAACGGTTCCTCTATGGCTACACCTTC.

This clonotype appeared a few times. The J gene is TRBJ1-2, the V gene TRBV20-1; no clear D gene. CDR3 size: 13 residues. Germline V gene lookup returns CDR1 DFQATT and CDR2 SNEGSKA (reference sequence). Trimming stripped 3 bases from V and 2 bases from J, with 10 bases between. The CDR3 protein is CSARSTPNYGYTF. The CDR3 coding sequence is TGCAGTGCTAGGAGTACACCAAACTATGGCTACACCTTC.

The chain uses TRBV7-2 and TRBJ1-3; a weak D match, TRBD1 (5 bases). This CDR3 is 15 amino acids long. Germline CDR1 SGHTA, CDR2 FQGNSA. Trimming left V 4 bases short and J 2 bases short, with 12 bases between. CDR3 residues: CASSSTGVAGNTIYF. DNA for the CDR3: TGTGCCAGCAGCTCCACGGGGGTGGCTGGAAACACCATATATTTT.

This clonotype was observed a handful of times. CDR3 coding DNA: TGTGCCAGCGCAAAGGAAGGGGTTTTGGACATTCAGTACTTC. Its translation is CASAKEGVLDIQYF. This chain uses TRBV12-3 or TRBV12-4 with TRBJ2-4, with a weak D call TRBD1 (5 bases). This CDR3 region has 14 residues. V shed 8 bases and J shed 8 bases, with 19 bases lying between them.